This T cell receptor (beta chain) originates from a study of cytomegalovirus exposure and HLA in healthy donors. This clone was seen a handful of times. PCR used 60 Vbeta primers and 13 Jbeta primers. Assay used: immunoSEQ multiplex PCR; TCRdb lists only in-frame clones, some missing. Seen here are about 130,000 clones, 55% to 75% observed once, and the top ten hold approximately 2.6%. Germline assignment: CDR1 GTSNPN and CDR2 SVGIG (reference sequence). There are 13 residues in the CDR3. Trimming pared 2 bases from V and 2 bases from J, leaving 10 bases between. The source material was PBMCs. The gene calls are TRBV30 and TRBJ2-7; weak D call: TRBD2 (5 bases). The clonotype comes from a human donor in good health. CDR3 sequence (DNA): TGTGCCTGGAGTTCTAGCTTTACCTACGAGCAGTACTTC. Protein: CAWSSSFTYEQYF.